Below are 26 T cell receptor beta chains sequenced from a single sample in a study of T-cell reconstitution after alpha-beta-depleted transplantation in children. A library of TCRbeta sequences, prepared with unique molecular identifiers, was generated. TCRdb re-analysed the PCR reads in MiXCR, keeping a single row per CDR3 protein. The sample has some 4,500 distinct CDR3 sequences; around 23% are singletons. Specimen: PBMCs, mostly from graft donor cells, collected 60 days after TCRalphabeta/CD19-depleted stem cell transplant. All receptors come from a boy under two years old who had a stem cell transplant for SCID, so the T cells may come from the graft donor.

This clonotype came up many times. The V call is TRBV7-9, the J call TRBJ1-5, with 9 bases that match TRBD1. The germline V gene has CDR1 SEHNR and CDR2 FQNEAQ (reference sequence). The trim removed 11 bases at V and 4 bases at J, leaving 3 bases unmatched. CDR3 length: 12 amino acids. The CDR3 nucleotides are TGTGCCGCGGGGACAGGGAATCAGCCCCAGCATTTT. This encodes CAAGTGNQPQHF.

By share, this clonotype ranks as medium-sized (0.01 to 0.1%). This chain links TRBV12-3 or TRBV12-4 with TRBJ2-1; 9 bases agree with TRBD2. V shed 3 bases and J 5 bases; nucleotides not matched to a gene: 8. The CDR3 sequence is 16 residues long. The CDR3 DNA reads as TGTGCCAGCAGTTTTGGGGTAGCGGGGGCCAACAATGAGCAGTTCTTC. It yields the protein CASSFGVAGANNEQFF.

By share, this clonotype ranks as large. This sequence joins TRBV4-2 and TRBJ2-3; D gene ambiguous. The CDR3 loop spans 16 amino acids. Germline V gene sequence: CDR1 LGHNA, CDR2 YNFKEQ. V lost 1 base and J lost 3, with 14 bases in between. CDR3 DNA sequence: TGTGCCAGCAGCCAAGGGAAGGAGAGACGGACAGATACGCAGTATTTT. This encodes CASSQGKERRTDTQYF.

This clonotype is labeled medium-sized. In nucleotides, the CDR3 is TGTGCCAGCAGCCCCGTTGACAGGGGGATCTACGAGCAGTACTTC. Protein: CASSPVDRGIYEQYF. The chain combines TRBV7-9 with TRBJ2-7; 9 bases align to TRBD1. V trimming: 5 bases; J trimming: 3 bases; junction bases outside the gene matches: 8. The germline gives CDR1 SEHNR, CDR2 FQNEAQ (reference sequence). The CDR3 is made up of 15 amino acids.

The chain uses TRBV5-1 and TRBJ1-4; tentatively, D is TRBD1 (5 bases). Looked up from germline, CDR1 is SGHRS and CDR2 is YFSETQ. V lost 3 bases and J lost 5, with 23 bases in between. The CDR3 has 18 amino acids. CDR3 sequence (DNA): TGCGCCAGCAGCTCCGAACGTCGGCAGGGACTCCTGAATGAAAAACTGTTTTTT. Amino acid sequence: CASSSERRQGLLNEKLFF.

The V gene is TRBV11-2, the J gene TRBJ2-6; no clear D. The CDR3 covers 16 residues. Trimming stripped 3 bases from V and 0 bases from J, with 9 bases between. Germline-derived CDR1 and CDR2 are SGHAT and FQNNGV. CDR3 sequence: CASSFGRTSGANVLTF. The CDR3 DNA is TGTGCCAGCAGCTTTGGACGGACCTCTGGGGCCAACGTCCTGACTTTC.

This clonotype was picked up many times. The chain couples TRBV20-1 to TRBJ1-2; D gene uncertain. This CDR3 has 10 residues. From germline, CDR1 is DFQATT and CDR2 SNEGSKA (reference sequence). Trimming removed 8 bases from V and 3 bases from J, with 7 bases in between. The CDR3, as DNA: TGCAGTTTTACAGACTATGGCTACACCTTC. This translates into CSFTDYGYTF.

The chain uses TRBV28 and TRBJ2-5; 7 bases map to TRBD1. V trimming: 9 bases; J trimming: 5 bases; junction bases outside the gene matches: 9. CDR3 size: 13 residues. Looked up from germline, CDR1 is MDHEN and CDR2 is SYDVKM. The CDR3 is CASKGQAWETQYF. The CDR3 nucleotides are TGTGCCAGTAAAGGACAGGCCTGGGAGACCCAGTACTTC. Together with reference TRBV28 and TRBJ2-5, the CDR3 gives the full variable domain: DVKVTQSSRYLVKRTGEKVFLECVQDMDHENMFWYRQDPGLGLRLIYFSYDVKMKEKGDIPEGYSVSREKKERFSLILESASTNQTSMYLCASKGQAWETQYFGPGTRLLVL.

By frequency in the sample, this clonotype is large (0.1 to 1%). V and J are TRBV7-9 and TRBJ2-6; 7 positions agree with TRBD1. The germline V gene encodes CDR1 SEHNR and CDR2 FQNEAQ (reference sequence). The junction had 11 bases not matched to a gene; V was cut back by 0 bases and J by 0 bases. The CDR3 spans 20 residues. The CDR3 bases are TGTGCCAGCAGCTTAGCGAGGACAGGAACACCGAGCTCTGGGGCCAACGTCCTGACTTTC. As protein: CASSLARTGTPSSGANVLTF.

This clonotype is medium-sized in the sample. CDR3 region: CASSLDFGSTDTQYF. The CDR3 nucleotides are TGTGCCAGCAGCTTAGATTTTGGGAGCACAGATACGCAGTATTTT. This sequence joins TRBV7-2 and TRBJ2-3; D call uncertain. The CDR3 is 15 amino acids. Germline loops: CDR1 SGHTA, CDR2 FQGNSA. Deletions cut 1 base from V and 0 bases from J, with 8 bases between.

This clonotype is medium-sized. The rearrangement joins TRBV7-9 to TRBJ2-7; the D gene is possibly TRBD2 (5 bases). The CDR3 is 16 amino acids. Deletions cut 1 base from V and 2 bases from J, with 15 bases between. The germline CDR1 and CDR2 sequences are SEHNR and FQNEAQ (reference sequence). CDR3 in DNA: TGTGCCAGCAGCTTAGTTTCGCAGCGGCCCCCCTACGAGCAGTACTTC. This codes for CASSLVSQRPPYEQYF.

There are many counts of this clonotype. The CDR3: CASSAGLTNTEAFF. For the CDR3, the DNA is TGTGCCAGCTCAGCGGGTCTCACCAACACTGAAGCTTTCTTT. The genes are TRBV18 and TRBJ1-1; D uncertain. V lost 5 bases, J lost 2 bases, and 12 bases lay in between. CDR1 KGHSH and CDR2 LQKENI come from the germline V gene. The CDR3 covers 14 residues.

This clonotype was counted many times. The chain employs TRBV11-2 and TRBJ2-7, with 10 bases matching TRBD1. V trimming: 1 base; J trimming: 2 bases; junction bases outside the gene matches: 5. CDR1 is SGHAT and CDR2 is FQNNGV in the germline V gene. CDR3 length: 16 residues. The CDR3 bases are TGTGCCAGCAGCTTAGCCCCGACAGGGGGCACCTACGAGCAGTACTTC. Its translation: CASSLAPTGGTYEQYF.

This clonotype is judged medium-sized. The genes are TRBV9 and TRBJ1-1, with D maybe TRBD1 (5 bases). The germline V gene encodes CDR1 SGDLS and CDR2 YYNGEE. This CDR3 spans 18 amino acids. Trimming removed 1 base from V and 1 base from J, with 20 bases in between. Here the CDR3 DNA reads TGTGCCAGCAGCGTACCCGGGGAGGGGATACGGGAGAACACTGAAGCTTTCTTT. This translates into CASSVPGEGIRENTEAFF.

The chain has TRBV12-3 or TRBV12-4 and TRBJ2-3, with D unclear. The ends were cut back, 1 base at V and 1 base at J, with 6 bases in the middle. This CDR3 comprises 14 residues. The CDR3 nucleotides read TGTGCCAGCAGTTTAGAAGGCCGCACAGATACGCAGTATTTT. Translated: CASSLEGRTDTQYF.

Judged by abundance, this clonotype is medium-sized. The chain employs TRBV6-5 and TRBJ1-2; D unresolved. Trimming shortened V by 2 bases and J by 1 base, and 5 bases separated the two germline ends. The CDR3 loop spans 13 amino acids. Germline-derived CDR1 and CDR2 are MNHEY and SVGAGI. The CDR3 loop is CASSYGINYGYTF. The DNA for the CDR3 is TGTGCCAGCAGTTACGGGATTAACTATGGCTACACCTTC.

This clonotype came up many times. The chain employs TRBV2 and TRBJ2-5; D uncertain. Germline V CDR1 and CDR2: SNHLY, FYNNEI. The ends were cut back, 1 base at V and 5 bases at J, with 2 bases in the middle. This CDR3 has 11 amino acids. The CDR3 here is CASSEEETQYF. DNA for the CDR3: TGTGCCAGCAGTGAAGAGGAGACCCAGTACTTC.

This clonotype occurred many times. This chain connects TRBV6-2 or TRBV6-3 to TRBJ2-7; D is ambiguous. The CDR3 has 12 residues. Trimming took off 2 bases at V and 1 base at J, with 3 bases between the two ends. The germline CDR1 and CDR2 sequences are MNHEY and SVGEGT. This chain's CDR3 is CASSYPSYEQYF. For the CDR3, the DNA is TGTGCCAGCAGTTACCCTTCCTACGAGCAGTACTTC.

This clonotype appeared a single time. The chain joins TRBV20-1 to TRBJ1-5, with D maybe TRBD1 (5 bases). The CDR3 extends over 12 amino acids. Germline V gene sequence: CDR1 DFQATT, CDR2 SNEGSKA (reference sequence). CDR3 sequence (DNA): TGCAGCTTTAGAGACCAGGGTCAGCCCCAGCATTTT. This translates into CSFRDQGQPQHF.

The chain links TRBV6-2 or TRBV6-3 to TRBJ2-7; TRBD1 agrees at 7 bases. The germline V gene has CDR1 MNHEY and CDR2 SVGEGT. The CDR3 covers 13 residues. The V and J ends lost 9 bases and 3 bases, in that order; junction bases with no gene match: 8. The CDR3 bases are TGTGCCAGTAAGAGACAGGGTTTCTACGAGCAGTACTTC. The encoded protein is CASKRQGFYEQYF.

Sample share makes this clonotype medium-sized. V is TRBV6-6 and J is TRBJ2-7; D not certain. Trimming took 4 bases from V and 2 from J, leaving 12 bases between them. The CDR3 sequence is 14 residues long. CDR1 and CDR2 from the germline V gene are MNHNY and SVGAGI (reference sequence). The DNA for the CDR3 is TGTGCCAGCAGTTCTAGTGTCGTGACCTACGAGCAGTACTTC. Translated: CASSSSVVTYEQYF.

In its sample, this clonotype is large. J is TRBJ1-1 and V is TRBV5-1; 9 positions match TRBD1. Germline loops: CDR1 SGHRS, CDR2 YFSETQ. This CDR3 comprises 16 residues. The ends lost 0 bases at V and 3 bases at J; junction bases unmatched: 6. The CDR3 DNA sequence: TGCGCCAGCAGCTTGGAGGACAGGGGTAGGGACACTGAAGCTTTCTTT. Translated: CASSLEDRGRDTEAFF.

In this sample, this clonotype turned up many times. The V gene is TRBV7-9, the J gene TRBJ2-5; maybe TRBD1 (6 bases). The CDR3 is 15 amino acids. Germline-derived CDR1 and CDR2 are SEHNR and FQNEAQ (reference sequence). V lost 4 bases, J lost 4 bases, and 16 bases lay in between. The CDR3 coding sequence is TGTGCCAGCAGCTCTACACCAAGGGGGAGAGAGACCCAGTACTTC. This gives the protein CASSSTPRGRETQYF.

This clonotype was detected many times. The genes are TRBV27 and TRBJ2-7, with D hard to call. V lost 1 base and J 3 bases, leaving 10 bases between the germline ends. The CDR3 covers 14 residues. The germline V gene has CDR1 MNHEY and CDR2 SMNVEV (reference sequence). DNA of the CDR3: TGTGCCAGCAGTTTATTAAGGTCAGACTACGAGCAGTACTTC. Amino acid sequence: CASSLLRSDYEQYF.

This clonotype was seen repeatedly, ten times or more. The rearrangement links TRBV7-9 to TRBJ2-7, with 7 bases aligning to TRBD2. CDR1 is SEHNR and CDR2 is FQNEAQ in the germline V gene (reference sequence). The CDR3 runs 12 residues. Here the CDR3 reads CAGAGSSYEQYF. In DNA, the CDR3 is TGTGCGGGAGCGGGGAGCTCCTACGAGCAGTACTTC.

The J gene is TRBJ1-4, the V gene TRBV5-1; 8 bases are a match to TRBD1. CDR3 length equals 16 residues. V lost 4 bases and J lost 3; bases outside the gene matches: 8. Per the germline V gene, CDR1 is SGHRS and CDR2 is YFSETQ. The CDR3 region has the DNA TGCGCCAGCAGCCCCTCCGGACAGGGTGCTAATGAAAAACTGTTTTTT. Translation: CASSPSGQGANEKLFF.